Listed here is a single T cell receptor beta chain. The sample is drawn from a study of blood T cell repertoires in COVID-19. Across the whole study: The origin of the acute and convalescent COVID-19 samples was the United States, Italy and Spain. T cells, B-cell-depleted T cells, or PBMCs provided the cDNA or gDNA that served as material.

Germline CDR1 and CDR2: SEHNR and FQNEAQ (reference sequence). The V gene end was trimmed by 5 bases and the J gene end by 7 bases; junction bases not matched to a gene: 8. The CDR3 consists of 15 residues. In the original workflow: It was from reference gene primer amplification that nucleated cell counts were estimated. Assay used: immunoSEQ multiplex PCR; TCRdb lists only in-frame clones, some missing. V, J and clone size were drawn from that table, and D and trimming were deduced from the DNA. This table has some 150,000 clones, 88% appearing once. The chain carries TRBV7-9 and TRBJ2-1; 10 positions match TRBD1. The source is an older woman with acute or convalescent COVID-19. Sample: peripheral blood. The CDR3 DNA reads TGTGCCAGCAGCCTGCCGGGACAGGGGTGGAATGAGCAGTTCTTC. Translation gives CASSLPGQGWNEQFF.